These 28 T cell receptor beta chains share one sample of origin, sequenced in a study of T cells in Graves' hyperthyroidism and ophthalmopathy. RNA transcripts served as the template for amplifying TCR beta CDR3 regions. A first-round RT-PCR of the TCR CDR3 used the HTBI primer set. TCRdb processed the multiplex PCR reads anew with MiXCR; each CDR3 protein has one entry. Of roughly 380,000 distinct CDR3 sequences in the sample, about 13% were seen once. Material for sequencing was blood. The receptors stem from a woman aged 18-29 years with Graves' hyperthyroidism.

Many counts were recorded for this clonotype. The chain carries TRBV11-2 and TRBJ2-7, with 7 bases identical to TRBD2. The V gene's germline CDR1 is SGHAT and CDR2 FQNNGV. The CDR3 consists of 14 residues. The V gene end was trimmed by 3 bases and the J gene end by 3 bases; junction bases not matched to a gene: 5. CDR3 amino acids: CASSFRDYIYEQYF. The CDR3 DNA reads TGTGCCAGCAGCTTCCGGGACTACATCTACGAGCAGTACTTC.

V gene TRBV9 combines with J gene TRBJ2-2; the D gene is possibly TRBD2 (5 bases). The V gene lost 4 bases and the J gene lost 7 bases, with 8 bases spanning the gap. This CDR3 spans 12 amino acids. Per the germline V gene, CDR1 is SGDLS and CDR2 is YYNGEE. The CDR3 DNA is TGTGCCAGCAGCTCCGGGGTCGGGGAGCTGTTTTTT. It translates to CASSSGVGELFF.

The chain employs TRBV28 and TRBJ1-1, with 9 bases that match TRBD1. This CDR3 comprises 15 residues. Germline trimming cut 7 bases from V and 1 base from J; bases unmatched to any gene: 7. Germline V CDR1 and CDR2: MDHEN, SYDVKM. CDR3 coding DNA: TGTGCCAGCATCACCGGGGGACAGGGGAACACTGAAGCTTTCTTT. This sequence encodes CASITGGQGNTEAFF.

The J gene is TRBJ2-7, the V gene TRBV4-1; 9 positions match TRBD1. Losses at the gene ends were 2 bases for V and 3 bases for J; bases not matched to a gene: 8. This CDR3 has 16 amino acids. CDR1 and CDR2 from the germline V gene are MGHRA and YSYEKL. CDR3 DNA sequence: TGCGCCAGCAGCCAATGGGGGGACAGGGCACACTACGAGCAGTACTTC. This sequence encodes CASSQWGDRAHYEQYF.

This clonotype was counted a single time. The junction and the germline gene differ at one end; a read error may be behind it. The J gene is TRBJ1-5, the V gene TRBV28; 11 nucleotides match TRBD1. This CDR3 is 18 amino acids long. Germline CDR1 and CDR2: MDHEN and SYDVKM. The CDR3 reads CARRSDFGQGAEDQPQHF. The CDR3 nucleotides read TGTGCCCGCAGAAGCGACTTCGGACAGGGGGCTGAGGATCAGCCCCAGCATTTT.

The chain employs TRBV18 and TRBJ2-7; 10 bases map to TRBD2. Germline V lookup: CDR1 KGHSH, CDR2 LQKENI. Germline trimming cut 3 bases from V and 0 bases from J; bases unmatched to any gene: 8. This CDR3 comprises 17 residues. The CDR3 reads CASSPRVRTSGSYEQYF. The CDR3 DNA follows: TGTGCCAGCTCACCTCGCGTCAGGACTAGCGGCTCCTACGAGCAGTACTTC. Variable domain in full (rest from reference TRBV18 and TRBJ2-7): NAGVMQNPRHLVRRRGQEARLRCSPMKGHSHVYWYRQLPEEGLKFMVYLQKENIIDESGMPKERFSAEFPKEGPSILRIQQVVRGDSAAYFCASSPRVRTSGSYEQYFGPGTRLTVT.

This clonotype was observed many times. The chain combines TRBV3-1 with TRBJ1-1; weak D call: TRBD1 (5 bases). Deletions cut 1 base from V and 4 bases from J, with 10 bases between. The germline V gene has CDR1 LGHDT and CDR2 YNNKEL (reference sequence). The CDR3 extends over 14 amino acids. CDR3 region: CASSQVQGSTEAFF. CDR3 DNA sequence: TGTGCCAGCAGCCAAGTCCAGGGATCCACTGAAGCTTTCTTT.

The chain links TRBV20-1 to TRBJ2-7; 13 positions match TRBD2. V lost 1 base, J lost 1 base, and 13 bases stayed unmatched. Germline CDR1 is DFQATT and CDR2 is SNEGSKA (reference sequence). This CDR3 has 19 residues. Here the CDR3 reads CSARARTSGSALGSYEQYF. CDR3 DNA sequence: TGCAGTGCTAGAGCCAGGACTAGCGGGAGCGCCCTCGGGTCCTACGAGCAGTACTTC.

At least ten counts were recorded for this clonotype. This chain connects TRBV7-3 to TRBJ2-1; 8 nucleotides agree with TRBD2. This CDR3 contains 15 residues. Per germline, CDR1 SGHTA and CDR2 FQGTGA. With 4 bases clipped from V and 6 bases from J, the junction kept 8 bases outside the gene matches. CDR3 region: CASSWSGRNGNEQFF. CDR3 in DNA: TGTGCCAGCAGCTGGAGCGGGAGAAATGGCAATGAGCAGTTCTTC. Supplemented by reference TRBV7-3 and TRBJ2-1, the full variable domain reads GAGVSQTPSNKVTEKGKYVELRCDPISGHTALYWYRQSLGQGPEFLIYFQGTGAADDSGLPNDRFFAVRPEGSVSTLKIQRTERGDSAVYLCASSWSGRNGNEQFFGPGTRLTVL.

In this sample, this clonotype turned up many times. The chain links TRBV27 to TRBJ1-1; the D gene is possibly TRBD1 (6 bases). V lost 5 bases to trimming and J lost 5 bases, with 12 bases between them. Germline V gene lookup returns CDR1 MNHEY and CDR2 SMNVEV (reference sequence). The CDR3 is 13 residues long. CDR3: CASSVRTVTEAFF. Written as DNA, the CDR3 is TGTGCCAGCAGTGTACGGACAGTAACTGAAGCTTTCTTT.

This clonotype was seen at least ten times. The gene calls are TRBV7-3 and TRBJ2-1; D is perhaps TRBD2 (5 bases). Germline V CDR1 and CDR2: SGHTA, FQGTGA. This CDR3 is 13 amino acids long. The germline V and J ends were trimmed by 0 bases and 8 bases, with 8 bases remaining between them. Written as DNA, the CDR3 is TGTGCCAGCAGCTTAACGATGCGGGATGAGCAGTTCTTC. It yields the protein CASSLTMRDEQFF. The variable domain in full, with the rest retrieved from reference TRBV7-3 and TRBJ2-1, is GAGVSQTPSNKVTEKGKYVELRCDPISGHTALYWYRQSLGQGPEFLIYFQGTGAADDSGLPNDRFFAVRPEGSVSTLKIQRTERGDSAVYLCASSLTMRDEQFFGPGTRLTVL.

This clonotype was detected a few times. The chain combines TRBV6-1 with TRBJ2-7, with D possibly matching TRBD1 (5 bases). The CDR3 totals 14 residues. V shed 6 bases and J shed 5 bases, with 17 bases lying between them. The germline gives CDR1 MNHNS, CDR2 SASEGT. The CDR3 protein is CASRDPGQGHEQYF. In DNA, the CDR3 is TGTGCCAGCAGAGACCCCGGGCAGGGCCACGAGCAGTACTTC.

This clonotype was detected ten times or more. The J gene is TRBJ2-7, the V gene TRBV20-1; 9 nucleotides match TRBD1. Per the germline V gene, CDR1 is DFQATT and CDR2 is SNEGSKA (reference sequence). V lost 3 bases to trimming and J lost 3 bases; unmatched junction nucleotides: 12. The CDR3 runs to 16 residues. CDR3 sequence reads: CSASVTGTGNFYEQYF. CDR3 sequence (DNA): TGCAGTGCTAGCGTAACCGGGACAGGGAATTTCTACGAGCAGTACTTC.

This clonotype was seen ten or more times. The chain uses TRBV9 and TRBJ2-1; 7 bases align to TRBD2. This CDR3 spans 15 amino acids. Germline V gene data show CDR1 as SGDLS and CDR2 as YYNGEE. V trimming: 4 bases; J trimming: 5 bases; junction bases outside the gene matches: 9. The DNA of the CDR3 is TGTGCCAGCAGCCCCCGCCAAGCGGGGAACAATGAGCAGTTCTTC. This codes for CASSPRQAGNNEQFF. Combining the CDR3 with reference TRBV9 and TRBJ2-1 gives the whole variable domain DSGVTQTPKHLITATGQRVTLRCSPRSGDLSVYWYQQSLDQGLQFLIQYYNGEERAKGNILERFSAQQFPDLHSELNLSSLELGDSALYFCASSPRQAGNNEQFFGPGTRLTVL.

This clonotype has only a few counts. This sequence may be a read error, since a much larger clone differs from it by one base. This chain connects TRBV11-2 to TRBJ2-1; D is unresolved. CDR1 is SGHAT and CDR2 is FQNNGV in the germline V gene. There are 14 residues in the CDR3. V lost 0 bases and J lost 8, with 11 bases in between. The CDR3 region has the DNA TGTGCCAGCAGCTTAGATCGGATGAACCATGAGCAGTTCTTC. Its protein product is CASSLDRMNHEQFF.

This clonotype was seen ten or more times. This chain connects TRBV9 to TRBJ1-3; D possibly corresponds to TRBD1 (6 bases). Trimming took off 3 bases at V and 4 bases at J, with 14 bases between the two ends. Germline V lookup: CDR1 SGDLS, CDR2 YYNGEE. The CDR3 covers 15 residues. The CDR3 region is CASSASPTGGNTIYF. CDR3 DNA sequence: TGTGCCAGCAGCGCAAGTCCGACAGGAGGAAACACCATATATTTT.

The CDR3 region is CASSLGGLAGSNRVYNEQFF. In DNA, the CDR3 is TGCGCCAGCAGCTTGGGAGGACTAGCGGGCTCAAACCGGGTCTACAATGAGCAGTTCTTC. The V gene is TRBV5-1, the J gene TRBJ2-1; 11 bases line up with TRBD2. Germline CDR1 SGHRS, CDR2 YFSETQ. CDR3 length: 20 residues. V lost 0 bases and J lost 3; bases outside the gene matches: 14. Combining the CDR3 with reference TRBV5-1 and TRBJ2-1 gives the whole variable domain KAGVTQTPRYLIKTRGQQVTLSCSPISGHRSVSWYQQTPGQGLQFLFEYFSETQRNKGNFPGRFSGRQFSNSRSEMNVSTLELGDSALYLCASSLGGLAGSNRVYNEQFFGPGTRLTVL.

This clonotype was counted at least ten times. The rearrangement joins TRBV5-5 to TRBJ1-5; D is uncertain. Germline loops: CDR1 SGHKS, CDR2 YYEKEE (reference sequence). V was shortened by 2 bases and J by 3 bases, with 9 bases between the two germline ends. The CDR3 sequence is 14 residues long. This CDR3 reads CASSLDVVNQPQHF. In DNA, the CDR3 is TGTGCCAGCAGCTTAGACGTGGTCAATCAGCCCCAGCATTTT.

This sequence joins TRBV4-3 and TRBJ1-1; D unclear. Germline V lookup: CDR1 LGHNA, CDR2 YSLEER. The CDR3 length is 15 residues. V lost 0 bases, J lost 0 bases, and 8 bases lay in between. The CDR3 DNA reads TGCGCCAGCAGCCAAGAGTCCGGGGTGAACACTGAAGCTTTCTTT. Translated, it gives CASSQESGVNTEAFF.

This clonotype was detected ten times or more. The chain employs TRBV29-1 and TRBJ2-2; 10 bases are a match to TRBD1. The CDR3 is 14 amino acids. V dropped 7 bases and J dropped 7; count of bases not matched to a gene: 9. Germline V lookup: CDR1 SQVTM, CDR2 ANQGSEA. CDR3: CSAATGGFVGELFF. CDR3 bases: TGCAGCGCCGCGACAGGGGGCTTTGTCGGGGAGCTGTTTTTT.

The rearrangement uses TRBV12-3 or TRBV12-4 and TRBJ1-4; 11 bases line up with TRBD1. Trimming took 7 bases from V and 10 from J; bases not matched to a gene: 8. The CDR3 totals 14 residues. This chain's CDR3 is CASTPDRGLGKLFF. CDR3 DNA sequence: TGTGCCAGCACCCCGGACAGGGGGCTTGGAAAACTGTTTTTT.

This clonotype has at least ten counts. The J gene is TRBJ1-6, the V gene TRBV2, with D tentatively TRBD1 (6 bases). V lost 7 bases, J lost 10 bases, and 11 bases lay in between. CDR1 is SNHLY and CDR2 is FYNNEI in the germline V gene. The CDR3 is 12 residues long. DNA for the CDR3: TGTGCCAGCAACCACAGGGAATCACCCCTCCACTTT. It codes for CASNHRESPLHF.

This clonotype was observed a few times. The chain couples TRBV6-6 to TRBJ2-3; D is uncertain. Trimming stripped 0 bases from V and 6 bases from J, with 16 bases between. There are 16 residues in the CDR3. The V gene's germline CDR1 is MNHNY and CDR2 SVGAGI (reference sequence). The CDR3 sequence is CASSYSSASSRDTQYF. DNA of the CDR3: TGTGCCAGCAGTTACTCCTCGGCCTCCTCTCGGGATACGCAGTATTTT.

The rearrangement uses TRBV7-2 and TRBJ2-5; TRBD2 matches at 16 bases. The CDR3 is 15 residues long. Per the germline V gene, CDR1 is SGHTA and CDR2 is FQGNSA. Losses at the gene ends were 5 bases for V and 5 bases for J; bases not matched to a gene: 2. The DNA for the CDR3 is TGTGCCAGCAGCAAGGGACTAGCGGGAGGGGAGACCCAGTACTTC. This codes for CASSKGLAGGETQYF.

The sample holds a few counts of this clonotype. The J gene is TRBJ2-5, the V gene TRBV9; 9 positions agree with TRBD2. This CDR3 spans 14 amino acids. Germline V gene sequence: CDR1 SGDLS, CDR2 YYNGEE. J gave up 5 bases and V 4 bases, and 6 bases lay outside the gene matches. The CDR3 loop is CASSIAGGEETQYF. The CDR3 nucleotides read TGTGCCAGCAGCATTGCGGGGGGGGAGGAGACCCAGTACTTC.

This clonotype was seen repeatedly, ten times or more. The chain employs TRBV29-1 and TRBJ2-7; D unresolved. The CDR3 loop spans 12 amino acids. V was shortened by 2 bases and J by 5 bases, with 10 bases between the two germline ends. Germline CDR1 reads SQVTM; CDR2 reads ANQGSEA. The DNA for the CDR3 is TGCAGCGTTGAAAAGGGTTCCGACGAGCAGTACTTC. Encoded protein: CSVEKGSDEQYF.

The V gene is TRBV5-4, the J gene TRBJ2-3; 7 nucleotides agree with TRBD1. The J segment lost 1 base and the V segment lost 4 bases, leaving 6 bases of the junction unmatched. The CDR3 runs to 15 residues. The germline gives CDR1 SGHNT, CDR2 YYREEE (reference sequence). The CDR3 sequence is CASSPGQRGTDTQYF. For the CDR3, the DNA is TGTGCCAGCAGCCCGGGACAGAGGGGCACAGATACGCAGTATTTT.

In its sample, this clonotype was seen many times. J is TRBJ2-1 and V is TRBV3-1; D ambiguous. Per germline, CDR1 LGHDT and CDR2 YNNKEL (reference sequence). V was cut by 6 bases and J by 3 bases, with 15 bases left in between. The CDR3 loop spans 15 amino acids. The CDR3 is CASRRSFPNYNEQFF. CDR3 in DNA: TGTGCCAGCAGACGGAGCTTCCCAAACTACAATGAGCAGTTCTTC.